The rows below give T cell receptor beta chains drawn from one sample of a study of T-cell reconstitution after alpha-beta-depleted transplantation in children. TCRdb analysed the PCR reads with MiXCR anew, one entry per CDR3 protein. The data hold about a million distinct CDR3 sequences, with about 29% observed a single time. The sequences come from PBMCs, mostly from graft donor cells, collected 360 days after TCRalphabeta/CD19-depleted stem cell transplant. These TCRs come from a boy under three years old who had a stem cell transplant for SCID, so the T cells may come from the graft donor. CDR3s include the opening cysteine and the closing phenylalanine or tryptophan. Fields, in order: clone size, D gene, J gene, V gene, CDR3 DNA, CDR3 protein. A D gene is named only where the DNA matches it firmly. Clone size is stated in some rows and not others, as once, few, many or a class when expanded.

many,TRBD2,TRBJ2-2,TRBV5-1,TGCGCCAGCACCCTAGCGGGGGGAGCCACCGGGGAGCTGTTTTTT,CASTLAGGATGELFF
few,NA,TRBJ1-2,TRBV4-1,TGCGCCAGCAGCCAAGGCCGTCCATCAGGGAAGGGAAACTATGGCTACACCTTC,CASSQGRPSGKGNYGYTF
many,NA,TRBJ2-5,TRBV9,TGTGCCAGCAGCGTTAGCCCCACGATGGCCGTTTGGACCCAGTACTTC,CASSVSPTMAVWTQYF
NA,NA,TRBJ1-5,TRBV7-9,TGTGCCAGCAGCTTAAGCTCAGGCCCCTCGGATCAGCCCCAGCATTTT,CASSLSSGPSDQPQHF
few,NA,TRBJ2-7,TRBV3-1,TGTGCCAGCAGCCAAGATTTGGGGGAGAACGACGAGCAGTACTTC,CASSQDLGENDEQYF
NA,NA,TRBJ1-5,TRBV10-3,TGTGCCATCAGCTCCAACCCCTCCAGGGCTTTCAATCAGCCCCAGCATTTT,CAISSNPSRAFNQPQHF
few,NA,TRBJ2-7,TRBV9,TGTGCCAGCAGCGTAGGACCAGGAGCTTCCTACGAGCAGTACTTC,CASSVGPGASYEQYF
NA,NA,TRBJ2-1,TRBV5-1,TGCGCCAGCAGCTGGCTGAAGGTCGATGAGCAGTTCTTC,CASSWLKVDEQFF
many,TRBD2,TRBJ2-3,TRBV11-2,TGTGCCAGCAGCACGACTAGCGGGGTTAGCACAGATACGCAGTATTTT,CASSTTSGVSTDTQYF
NA,NA,TRBJ2-3,TRBV30,TGTGCCTGGAGCGAGACCGCAGATACGCAGTATTTT,CAWSETADTQYF
few,NA,TRBJ2-1,TRBV7-8,TGTGCCAGCAGCTTATTGGGGACACCTGGGGTCGATGAGCAGTTCTTC,CASSLLGTPGVDEQFF
NA,TRBD2,TRBJ2-2,TRBV24-1,TGTGCCACCAGTGGAGGGAGGGGTACGCCTTGGGAGCTGTTTTTT,CATSGGRGTPWELFF
NA,NA,TRBJ2-2,TRBV7-6,TGTGCCAGCAGCTTAGAGCTCGGGACACCTAACACCGGGGAGCTGTTTTTT,CASSLELGTPNTGELFF
NA,TRBD1,TRBJ1-2,TRBV29-1,TGCAGCGTTGAGTCACCGGGACAGGGCCCACCTCCTAACTATGGCTACACCTTC,CSVESPGQGPPPNYGYTF
NA,NA,TRBJ1-2,TRBV9,TGTGCCAGCAGCCCGGGGGTGAGCGGCTACACCTTC,CASSPGVSGYTF
few,TRBD1,TRBJ2-7,TRBV5-1,TGCGCCAGCAGCTCGGGACAGGCCGCCTACGAGCAGTACTTC,CASSSGQAAYEQYF
few,NA,TRBJ2-5,TRBV5-1,TGCGCCAGCAGCTTGGGAGGAGTGCTGACGTCGGGGGAGACCCAGTACTTC,CASSLGGVLTSGETQYF
few,TRBD1,TRBJ1-6,TRBV28,TGTGCCAGCAACAGGGGGGGGACAGGGCATTCACCCCTCCACTTT,CASNRGGTGHSPLHF
few,NA,TRBJ2-1,TRBV20-1,TGCAGTGCTAGGGGTCAGCTTACTTACAATGAGCAGTTCTTC,CSARGQLTYNEQFF
NA,NA,TRBJ2-3,TRBV5-1,TGCGCCAGCAGCTTGGTTGCCGGGGTCGGTACGCAGTATTTT,CASSLVAGVGTQYF
few,NA,TRBJ2-2,TRBV6-4,TGTGCCAGCCGCCGGGACTGGAACACCGGGGAGCTGTTTTTT,CASRRDWNTGELFF
NA,NA,TRBJ1-5,TRBV10-3,TGTGCCATCAGTGAGTCGGGGGGGTATAGCAATCAGCCCCAGCATTTT,CAISESGGYSNQPQHF
NA,NA,TRBJ2-2,TRBV12-3/TRBV12-4,TGTGCCAGCAGTTTAGGGACCCAGAACACCGGGGAGCTGTTTTTT,CASSLGTQNTGELFF
NA,TRBD1,TRBJ1-1,TRBV5-1,TGCGCCAGCAGCTTGGCCAGGGGGGGACGGAACGCTGAAGCTTTCTTT,CASSLARGGRNAEAFF
NA,NA,TRBJ1-1,TRBV6-1,TGTGCCAGCCGACTAGGATTTCTGAACACTGAAGCTTTCTTT,CASRLGFLNTEAFF
many,NA,TRBJ2-2,TRBV5-1,TGCGCCAGCAGACCCTCGGTCGGGGAGCTGTTTTTT,CASRPSVGELFF
NA,TRBD2,TRBJ2-3,TRBV27,TGTGCCAGCAGTTGGGGGCGGGAGGGATCAGATACGCAGTATTTT,CASSWGREGSDTQYF
once,TRBD1,TRBJ2-1,TRBV30,TGTGCCTGGAGCCCCGGGACAGGGTACTACAATGAGCAGTTCTTC,CAWSPGTGYYNEQFF
few,NA,TRBJ2-3,TRBV4-1,TGCGCCAGCAGCCAAGAAGGAGTCCCGCACACAGATACGCAGTATTTT,CASSQEGVPHTDTQYF
few,NA,TRBJ1-2,TRBV20-1,TGCAGTGCCCCGAAGGGGTGGGGCTACACCTTC,CSAPKGWGYTF
NA,NA,TRBJ1-5,TRBV12-3/TRBV12-4,TGTGCCAGCACCAAGGGGCGGAATCAGCCCCAGCATTTT,CASTKGRNQPQHF
NA,TRBD1,TRBJ1-4,TRBV20-1,TGCAGTGCTACCCCGGGACAGACGGATGAAAAACTGTTTTTT,CSATPGQTDEKLFF
NA,NA,TRBJ2-2,TRBV7-3,TGTGCCAGCAGCCGACAGCGCACCGGGGAGCTGTTTTTT,CASSRQRTGELFF
NA,NA,TRBJ2-3,TRBV7-6,TGTGCCAGCAGCTCCAGACACGCTTCAGATACGCAGTATTTT,CASSSRHASDTQYF
many,TRBD1,TRBJ2-7,TRBV12-3/TRBV12-4,TGTGCCAGCAGAGAGACAGGGGGCTCCTACGAGCAGTACTTC,CASRETGGSYEQYF
few,NA,TRBJ1-2,TRBV5-1,TGCGCCAGCAGCTTGAGTGCAGGGAATAACTATGGCTACACCTTC,CASSLSAGNNYGYTF
few,NA,TRBJ1-5,TRBV11-2,TGTGCCAGCAGCCCTGCCTCAGGCAATCAGCCCCAGCATTTT,CASSPASGNQPQHF
few,NA,TRBJ2-5,TRBV28,TGTGCCAGCAGTGTCCAACAAGAGACCCAGTACTTC,CASSVQQETQYF
NA,NA,TRBJ1-4,TRBV12-3/TRBV12-4,TGTGCCAGCAGTTTAGGCTCCCTTAGGAGCGAAAAACTGTTTTTT,CASSLGSLRSEKLFF
NA,NA,TRBJ2-1,TRBV7-8,TGTGCCAGCAGCCCAATACTGGGGCAGTTCTTC,CASSPILGQFF
NA,TRBD1,TRBJ2-7,TRBV11-2,TGTGCCAGCAGCCTTATGGGGGACAGGGGCCACGAGCAGTACTTC,CASSLMGDRGHEQYF
few,TRBD1,TRBJ2-3,TRBV5-1,TGCGCCAGCAGCCCTGGGACAGGTATGGATACGCAGTATTTT,CASSPGTGMDTQYF
NA,NA,TRBJ2-7,TRBV27,TGTGCCAGCAGCCGTACATCCGTCTACGAGCAGTACTTC,CASSRTSVYEQYF
NA,TRBD1,TRBJ2-3,TRBV20-1,TGCAGTGCGGAACCGGGACAGGGGAGCACAGATACGCAGTATTTT,CSAEPGQGSTDTQYF
NA,NA,TRBJ1-1,TRBV5-5,TGTGCCAGCAGCTTGGCGGCCAGCGGGGGAATAATGAACACTGAAGCTTTCTTT,CASSLAASGGIMNTEAFF
NA,TRBD2,TRBJ2-3,TRBV25-1,TGTGCCAGCAGTCCTCTAGCGGGGCGCTTCACAGATACGCAGTATTTT,CASSPLAGRFTDTQYF
NA,TRBD1,TRBJ1-2,TRBV20-1,TGCAGTGCAACGGACAGGTCCTATGGCTACACCTTC,CSATDRSYGYTF
many,NA,TRBJ2-7,TRBV6-5,TGTGCCAGCAGTTACAGGGACCCCGTCCTCGAGCAGTACTTC,CASSYRDPVLEQYF
NA,TRBD1,TRBJ2-6,TRBV5-6,TGTGCCAGCAGCTCGAGAGTTGCGGGACAGGGGAGGGGGGCCAACGTCCTGACTTTC,CASSSRVAGQGRGANVLTF
NA,NA,TRBJ2-5,TRBV24-1,TGTGCCACCAGTGATTCCAGGGTCCAAGAGACCCAGTACTTC,CATSDSRVQETQYF
NA,NA,TRBJ2-7,TRBV15,TGTGCCACCAGCAGAGTAAGCGGCGAGCAGTACTTC,CATSRVSGEQYF
NA,NA,TRBJ1-2,TRBV6-5,TGTGCCAGCAGTTACTCGAGCGACTATGGCTACACCTTC,CASSYSSDYGYTF
few,TRBD2,TRBJ2-3,TRBV9,TGTGCCAGCACCCCCTGGAGCGGGGGGGCAGATACGCAGTATTTT,CASTPWSGGADTQYF
few,NA,TRBJ1-1,TRBV14,TGTGCCAGCAGCCAAAGATGGGGCGGGGCACACACTGAAGCTTTCTTT,CASSQRWGGAHTEAFF
few,TRBD1,TRBJ2-1,TRBV5-1,TGCGCCAGCAGCTCGGGACAGTACTACAATGAGCAGTTCTTC,CASSSGQYYNEQFF
NA,NA,TRBJ2-3,TRBV9,TGTGCCAGCAGCTCGCGGGGCAGGCGATCCACAGATACGCAGTATTTT,CASSSRGRRSTDTQYF
NA,TRBD1,TRBJ1-1,TRBV20-1,TGCAGTGCCCCAGACAGGGGTACTGAAGCTTTCTTT,CSAPDRGTEAFF
few,NA,TRBJ2-2,TRBV7-9,TGTGCCAGCAGCAGAACCGGGACAACCAACACCGGGGAGCTGTTTTTT,CASSRTGTTNTGELFF
NA,NA,TRBJ2-5,TRBV12-3/TRBV12-4,TGTGCCAGCAGGCAACGGGACGCTAAAGAGACCCAGTACTTC,CASRQRDAKETQYF
NA,NA,TRBJ1-2,TRBV5-1,TGCGCCAGCAGCTTGGTAGGGGAGGCTAACTATGGCTACACCTTC,CASSLVGEANYGYTF